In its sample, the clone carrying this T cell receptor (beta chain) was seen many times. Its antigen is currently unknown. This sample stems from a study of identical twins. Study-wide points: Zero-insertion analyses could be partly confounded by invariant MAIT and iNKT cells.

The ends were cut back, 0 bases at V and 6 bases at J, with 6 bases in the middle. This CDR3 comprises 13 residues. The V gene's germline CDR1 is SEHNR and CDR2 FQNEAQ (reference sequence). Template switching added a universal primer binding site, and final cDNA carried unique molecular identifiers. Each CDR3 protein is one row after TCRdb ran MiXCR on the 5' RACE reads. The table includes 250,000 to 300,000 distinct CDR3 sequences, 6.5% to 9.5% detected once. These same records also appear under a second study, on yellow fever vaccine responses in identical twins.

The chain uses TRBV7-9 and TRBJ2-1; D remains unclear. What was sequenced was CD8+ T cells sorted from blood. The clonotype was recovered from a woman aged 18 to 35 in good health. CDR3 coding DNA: TGTGCCAGCAGCTTAGCGCTTATCAATGAGCAGTTCTTC. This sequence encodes CASSLALINEQFF.